The TCR beta chain under discussion was sequenced for a study of tissue T cells after allogeneic stem cell transplantation. The CDR3 has 14 amino acids. Germline CDR1 reads LGHNA; CDR2 reads YNLKQL (reference sequence). The V end lost 1 base, the J end lost 3 bases, and 8 bases lay between the germline ends. The time point is: mouse harvest day 7 after allogeneic transplant. Each mouse received 10^7 T-cell-depleted marrow cells plus 10^6 splenic CD5+ T cells by tail vein. Method: immunoSEQ multiplex PCR; TCRdb's copy keeps in-frame clones and lacks some. The sample includes roughly 6,000 clones, roughly 46% seen only once; the top ten take less than 9.5%. This clone ranks as large. The germline and genes are mouse ones. Coverage ceases 1 residue before the CDR3 finishes, and the germline J gene fills in the end.

V is TRBV5 and J is TRBJ2-3; D may be TRBD1 or TRBD2 (6 bases each). The specimen sequenced was gut tissue. The receptor was isolated from a female BALB/c mouse given C57BL/6 T cells with graft-versus-host disease after an allogeneic hematopoietic cell transplant. CDR3 DNA (partial): TGTGCCAGCAGCCAAGTGGGGGCGGCAGAAACGCTGTAT. The encoded protein is CASSQVGAAETLY. The whole CDR3 protein reads CASSQVGAAETLYF.